One sample yielded the 28 T cell receptor beta chains listed below, sequenced in a study of blood T cell repertoires in COVID-19. TCRdb's copy holds only in-frame clones and misses some; the assay was immunoSEQ multiplex PCR. This sample has some 100,000 clones, with 90% found just once. Sample: peripheral blood. These receptors were obtained from a middle-aged man with acute or convalescent COVID-19.

The rearrangement uses TRBV6-2 or TRBV6-3 and TRBJ1-1; D might be TRBD1 (5 bases). The CDR3 is 11 amino acids. Germline V gives CDR1 MNHEY, CDR2 SVGEGT. Deletions cut 4 bases from V and 6 bases from J, with 6 bases between. The CDR3, as DNA: TGTGCCAGCAGTTCGACAGCTGAAGCTTTCTTT. This translates into CASSSTAEAFF.

The chain employs TRBV6-5 and TRBJ1-2, with 7 bases lining up with TRBD1. V lost 4 bases, J lost 8 bases, and 7 bases stayed unmatched. The CDR3 consists of 13 residues. Germline assignment: CDR1 MNHEY and CDR2 SVGAGI. CDR3: CASSFQTGKGYTF. CDR3 DNA: TGTGCCAGCAGTTTCCAGACAGGGAAAGGCTACACCTTC.

The gene calls are TRBV9 and TRBJ1-5, with D tentatively TRBD1 (6 bases). This CDR3 contains 16 residues. Trimming removed 4 bases at V and 6 bases at J, with 20 bases between. Germline V CDR1 and CDR2: SGDLS, YYNGEE. CDR3 in DNA: TGTGCCAGCAGCTCCCGGGACACAAAACAAGGTCAGCCCCAGCATTTT. It encodes CASSSRDTKQGQPQHF.

V and J are TRBV7-6 and TRBJ2-7; TRBD1 agrees at 10 bases. CDR1 SGHVS and CDR2 FNYEAQ come from the germline V gene. This CDR3 region has 14 residues. After removal of 5 bases from V and 2 bases from J, the junction contained 3 bases not matched to a gene. Here the CDR3 DNA reads TGTGCCAGCAGCAAGGGACAGGGGACCTACGAGCAGTACTTC. As protein: CASSKGQGTYEQYF.

This clone has just one count. The V gene is TRBV24-1, the J gene TRBJ2-3, with TRBD1 matching 7 bases. The CDR3 has 15 amino acids. Germline V gene sequence: CDR1 KGHDR, CDR2 SFDVKD. J lost 4 bases, V lost 4 bases, and 7 bases had no gene match. The CDR3 loop is CATSERIQGADTQYF. CDR3 bases: TGTGCCACCAGTGAGAGGATCCAGGGGGCAGATACGCAGTATTTT.

The chain joins TRBV2 to TRBJ2-3, with 10 positions matching TRBD2. The V gene's germline CDR1 is SNHLY and CDR2 FYNNEI. V lost 5 bases, J lost 4 bases, and 3 bases stayed unmatched. The CDR3 spans 14 residues. The CDR3 loop is CASSRAGGADTQYF. CDR3 nucleotide sequence: TGTGCCAGCAGTCGAGCGGGAGGGGCAGATACGCAGTATTTT.

This chain uses TRBV5-4 with TRBJ2-1, with D possibly being TRBD2 (5 bases). With 4 bases removed from V and 6 bases from J, the gap between germline ends came to 14 bases. This CDR3 region has 14 residues. Germline CDR1 SGHNT, CDR2 YYREEE (reference sequence). CDR3 in amino acids: CASSPYRGPNEQFF. CDR3 coding DNA: TGTGCCAGCAGCCCGTACCGCGGGCCCAATGAGCAGTTCTTC.

This chain connects TRBV11-3 to TRBJ2-7, with TRBD2 matching 8 bases. Germline CDR1 and CDR2: SGHNT and YENEEA. The CDR3 spans 15 residues. Trimming took 1 base from V and 6 from J; bases not matched to a gene: 8. CDR3 amino acids: CASSLGREGRSEQYF. CDR3 sequence (DNA): TGTGCCAGCAGCTTAGGTCGGGAGGGCCGGAGCGAGCAGTACTTC. The entire variable domain, with the rest obtained from reference TRBV11-3 and TRBJ2-7, is as follows: EAGVVQSPRYKIIEKKQPVAFWCNPISGHNTLYWYLQNLGQGPELLIRYENEEAVDDSQLPKDRFSAERLKGVDSTLKIQPAELGDSAVYLCASSLGREGRSEQYFGPGTRLTVT.

The CDR3 region is CASSTRDRGRSGELFF. DNA for the CDR3: TGCGCCAGCAGTACTCGGGACAGGGGGCGGAGCGGGGAGCTGTTTTTT. The chain is built from TRBV10-2 and TRBJ2-2; TRBD1 matches at 12 bases. In germline, CDR1 is WSHSY, CDR2 SAAADI. V gave up 5 bases and J gave up 7 bases; unmatched junction bases: 8. The CDR3 spans 16 residues.

The V and J genes are TRBV5-1 and TRBJ2-1; 12 bases fit TRBD2. The J segment lost 5 bases and the V segment lost 7 bases, leaving 7 bases of the junction unmatched. Germline V gene lookup returns CDR1 SGHRS and CDR2 YFSETQ. The CDR3 has 15 residues. CDR3 residues: CASRATSGRNNEQFF. The CDR3 nucleotides read TGCGCCAGCCGTGCCACTAGCGGGAGGAACAATGAGCAGTTCTTC.

This clone was observed a single time. This rearrangement joins TRBV7-9 to TRBJ1-2; the D gene is possibly TRBD1 (6 bases). The CDR3 spans 15 residues. Germline CDR1 SEHNR, CDR2 FQNEAQ (reference sequence). Trimming removed 5 bases from V and 8 bases from J, with 21 bases in between. CDR3 amino acids: CASSLPGEGIGGYTF. DNA for the CDR3: TGTGCCAGCAGCCTCCCAGGGGAAGGGATTGGAGGCTACACCTTC.

The chain joins TRBV4-1 to TRBJ2-5; TRBD2 matches at 15 bases. V lost 2 bases, J lost 4 bases, and 2 bases stayed unmatched. CDR1 and CDR2 from the germline V gene are MGHRA and YSYEKL. The CDR3 loop spans 16 amino acids. The CDR3 is CASSQPGLAGGETQYF. The CDR3 nucleotides are TGCGCCAGCAGCCAACCGGGACTAGCGGGAGGAGAGACCCAGTACTTC.

The chain employs TRBV5-6 and TRBJ2-7, with D possibly matching TRBD1 (5 bases). The CDR3 contains 12 residues. The V gene lost 2 bases and the J gene lost 4 bases, with 7 bases spanning the gap. The germline CDR1 and CDR2 sequences are SGHDT and YYEEEE. The chain's CDR3 is CASSLQEYEQYF. The CDR3, as DNA: TGTGCCAGCAGCTTACAGGAGTACGAGCAGTACTTC.

The J gene is TRBJ2-7, the V gene TRBV3-1 (or the pseudogene TRBV3-2); TRBD2 is a possible D gene (7 bases). The ends were cut back, 1 base at V and 6 bases at J, with 16 bases in the middle. CDR3 length: 15 amino acids. Germline V gene sequence: CDR1 LGHDT, CDR2 YNNKEL (reference sequence). The CDR3 DNA sequence: TGTGCCAGCAGCCAAGGGTGGGGAGGGGGAAGCGAGCAGTACTTC. It codes for CASSQGWGGGSEQYF.

The table lists this clone with a count of one. This sequence joins TRBV29-1 and TRBJ1-1; 8 bases are shared with TRBD1. The CDR3 length is 11 residues. J lost 12 bases, V lost 4 bases, and 7 bases had no gene match. Germline assignment: CDR1 SQVTM and CDR2 ANQGSEA. The CDR3 loop is CSVAEGQGTFF. DNA for the CDR3: TGCAGCGTTGCCGAAGGACAGGGTACTTTCTTT.

The rearrangement links TRBV10-1 to TRBJ2-1, with 15 bases lining up with TRBD2. This CDR3 spans 19 amino acids. Germline CDR1 and CDR2: WNHNN and SYGVQD (reference sequence). The V and J ends lost 6 bases and 0 bases, in that order; junction bases with no gene match: 9. CDR3 in amino acids: CASRQPGLAGGSSYNEQFF. The CDR3 DNA sequence: TGCGCCAGCAGACAACCGGGACTAGCGGGAGGAAGCTCCTACAATGAGCAGTTCTTC.

This chain uses TRBV6-5 with TRBJ1-5; possibly TRBD1 for D (6 bases). Looked up from germline, CDR1 is MNHEY and CDR2 is SVGAGI. Trimming shortened V by 5 bases and J by 5 bases, and 10 bases separated the two germline ends. CDR3 size: 13 residues. CDR3 region: CASSPTGYQPQHF. DNA of the CDR3: TGTGCCAGCAGTCCTACAGGGTATCAGCCCCAGCATTTT.

The chain employs TRBV23-1 and TRBJ2-7; the match to TRBD1 covers 7 bases. TRBV23-1 is assigned to the ORF class and has an uncertain function. CDR3 length: 14 residues. The junction had 6 bases not matched to a gene; V was cut back by 4 bases and J by 3 bases. DNA for the CDR3: TGCGCCAGCAGTCTATGTGGGACAGACTACGAGCAGTACTTC. Translation: CASSLCGTDYEQYF.

The chain combines TRBV5-1 with TRBJ2-1; possibly TRBD1 for D (5 bases). Trimming removed 8 bases at V and 8 bases at J, with 17 bases between. Germline values: CDR1 SGHRS, CDR2 YFSETQ. The CDR3 sequence is 13 residues long. CDR3 nucleotides: TGCGCCAGTCGATGGGGCCTTGAGTATGAGCAGTTCTTC. Protein product: CASRWGLEYEQFF.

CDR3 amino acids: CSAGRGLGDTGELFF. CDR3 nucleotide sequence: TGCAGCGCTGGTAGGGGGTTGGGGGACACCGGGGAGCTGTTTTTT. The chain is built from TRBV29-1 and TRBJ2-2; D possibly corresponds to TRBD1 (6 bases). Germline lookup yields CDR1 SQVTM and CDR2 ANQGSEA. This CDR3 spans 15 amino acids. Trimming removed 7 bases at V and 3 bases at J, with 18 bases between.

The J gene is TRBJ2-3, the V gene TRBV4-1; perhaps TRBD2 as D (6 bases). Germline V gene sequence: CDR1 MGHRA, CDR2 YSYEKL. The CDR3 loop spans 17 amino acids. The germline V and J ends were trimmed by 0 bases and 5 bases, with 18 bases remaining between them. CDR3 coding DNA: TGCGCCAGCAGCCAAGAAGAGAGGCGGGATTATCGAGATACGCAGTATTTT. This sequence encodes CASSQEERRDYRDTQYF.

This chain connects TRBV19 to TRBJ2-5, with TRBD1 identical over 7 bases. Looked up from germline, CDR1 is LNHDA and CDR2 is SQIVND (reference sequence). The CDR3 contains 14 residues. After removal of 4 bases from V and 3 bases from J, the junction contained 5 bases not matched to a gene. The CDR3 DNA sequence: TGTGCCAGTAGTACCAGGGACAGCAAAGAGACCCAGTACTTC. It codes for CASSTRDSKETQYF.

This clone showed up just once. This chain links TRBV19 with TRBJ2-7, with 7 bases aligning to TRBD1. This CDR3 comprises 13 residues. CDR1 and CDR2 (germline): LNHDA, SQIVND (reference sequence). V was pared by 3 bases and J by 2 bases, with 1 base of the junction left unmatched. In DNA, the CDR3 is TGTGCCAGTAGTATGACAGGGACCTACGAGCAGTACTTC. This encodes CASSMTGTYEQYF.

The chain employs TRBV18 and TRBJ1-1, with unresolved D. Looked up from germline, CDR1 is KGHSH and CDR2 is LQKENI. Trimming removed 3 bases at V and 1 base at J, with 9 bases between. CDR3 length: 14 amino acids. The CDR3 DNA reads TGTGCCAGCTCACCCACCTTTAGGAACACTGAAGCTTTCTTT. It specifies CASSPTFRNTEAFF.

V gene TRBV2 combines with J gene TRBJ2-3; no clear D gene. The CDR3 covers 11 residues. V lost 8 bases and J lost 1, with 4 bases in between. The germline gives CDR1 SNHLY, CDR2 FYNNEI. The CDR3 bases are TGTGCCAGCTATGGCACAGATACGCAGTATTTT. Translated: CASYGTDTQYF.

The chain carries TRBV5-6 and TRBJ2-3, with TRBD2 as a possible D gene (5 bases). Germline V lookup: CDR1 SGHDT, CDR2 YYEEEE. CDR3 size: 16 residues. Trimming took off 1 base at V and 2 bases at J, with 14 bases between the two ends. CDR3 nucleotide sequence: TGTGCCAGCAGCTTGAGGAAGCGGAACTACACAGATACGCAGTATTTT. Translated: CASSLRKRNYTDTQYF.

The chain links TRBV6-6 to TRBJ1-2; tentative D call: TRBD1 (5 bases). Germline V gene lookup returns CDR1 MNHNY and CDR2 SVGAGI (reference sequence). Trimming shortened V by 5 bases and J by 0 bases, and 13 bases separated the two germline ends. The length of the CDR3 is 15 residues. For the CDR3, the DNA is TGTGCCAGCAGTCATAGGGGCGAATCTAACTATGGCTACACCTTC. Translated: CASSHRGESNYGYTF.

The V gene is TRBV3-1 (or the pseudogene TRBV3-2), the J gene TRBJ1-2; TRBD1 agrees at 10 bases. The CDR3 is made up of 13 amino acids. Germline assignment: CDR1 LGHDT and CDR2 YNNKEL (reference sequence). Germline trimming cut 8 bases from V and 5 bases from J; bases unmatched to any gene: 5. The CDR3 DNA follows: TGTGCCAGCCAGGGACAGGGGAAATATGGCTACACCTTC. Its translation: CASQGQGKYGYTF.